This paragraph reports one T cell receptor (beta chain). What it recognizes is unknown. This sample stems from a study of shared clonotypes between healthy human individuals. Study-level points and caveats: Depth of sequencing was expected to influence donor clonotype sharing. Naive subsets, compared against memory subsets, generally had larger estimated richness values.

At a deep level, the assay was run. TCRdb's copy holds only in-frame clones and misses some; the assay was immunoSEQ multiplex PCR. The sample has about 710,000 clones, 60% to 75% seen once. This CDR3 is built from 13 residues. V lost 3 bases and J lost 4, with 7 bases in between. Germline CDR1 is SGHVS and CDR2 is FNYEAQ. The receptor was derived from a woman aged 25 to 39 in good health. Sequenced material: memory CD4+ T cells sorted from blood. Subset in this sample: CD45RA-negative fraction. This chain joins TRBV7-6 and TRBJ2-1, with D unclear. Written as DNA, the CDR3 is TGTGCCAGCAGCTTGGGTCCATACAATGAGCAGTTCTTC. Protein sequence: CASSLGPYNEQFF. Full variable domain (outside the CDR3, taken from reference TRBV7-6 and TRBJ2-1): GAGVSQSPRYKVTKRGQDVALRCDPISGHVSLYWYRQALGQGPEFLTYFNYEAQQDKSGLPNDRFSAERPEGSISTLTIQRTEQRDSAMYRCASSLGPYNEQFFGPGTRLTVL.